The T cell receptor beta chain under discussion was sequenced for a study of beta chain features in type 1 diabetes. Whole-study results and caveats: Patients with type 1 diabetes carried fewer insertions and had more deletions at their VDJ junctions.

cDNA synthesis used the whole RNA isolate, giving expressed TCRB sequences. Repertoires were generated with immunoSEQ multiplex PCR, while TCRdb's copy carries only in-frame clones and drops some. The data contain nearly 350,000 clones, approximately 8.2% of them singletons. This clone has at least ten counts. As yet, its antigen is unknown. One heparinised draw, averaging roughly 100 mL, was taken per donor. The CDR3 is made up of 15 amino acids. With 4 bases removed from V and 1 base from J, the gap between germline ends came to 17 bases. In germline, CDR1 is SQVTM, CDR2 ANQGSEA. The chain combines TRBV29-1 with TRBJ2-7; a possible D gene is TRBD1 (6 bases). This clonotype originated in a woman under 30 in good health. Sequenced sample: central memory CD4+ T cells from blood. In nucleotides, the CDR3 is TGCAGCGTTGGGGGGACGGGACACCCTTCCTACGAGCAGTACTTC. Encoded protein: CSVGGTGHPSYEQYF.